One and the same sample provided the 5 T cell receptor beta chains below, sequenced in a study of blood T cell repertoires in COVID-19. TCRdb's copy holds only in-frame clones and misses some; the assay was immunoSEQ multiplex PCR. The sample comprises some 150,000 clones, more than 65% of which are singletons, and roughly 4.2% rests with the top ten. Sequences were obtained from peripheral blood. The receptor set was obtained from a man aged 55 to 70 with acute or convalescent COVID-19.

The CDR3 sequence: CASSQGLGAYEQYF. CDR3 in DNA: TGTGCCAGCAGCCAGGGACTAGGGGCCTACGAGCAGTACTTC. The V call is TRBV6-2 or TRBV6-3, the J call TRBJ2-7; 8 positions match TRBD2. Trimming removed 6 bases from V and 2 bases from J; junction bases left unmatched: 6. Germline loops: CDR1 MNHEY, CDR2 SVGEGT. The CDR3 has 14 amino acids.

The chain links TRBV4-1 to TRBJ1-4; D not resolved. V shed 4 bases and J shed 4 bases, with 10 bases lying between them. The CDR3 loop spans 14 amino acids. Germline V gives CDR1 MGHRA, CDR2 YSYEKL. CDR3 nucleotide sequence: TGCGCCAGCAGCCCGGATTCGGGTAATGAAAAACTGTTTTTT. Translated, it gives CASSPDSGNEKLFF.

The gene calls are TRBV28 and TRBJ1-1; TRBD1 matches 8 bases. Germline values: CDR1 MDHEN, CDR2 SYDVKM. The CDR3 length is 17 residues. V lost 4 bases, J lost 5 bases, and 15 bases stayed unmatched. CDR3 nucleotide sequence: TGTGCCAGCAGTTCCCCAGGACAGGGCGGGGGTTTTACTGAAGCTTTCTTT. This codes for CASSSPGQGGGFTEAFF.

The chain couples TRBV12-3 or TRBV12-4 to TRBJ1-2; no reliable D call. V gave up 5 bases and J gave up 11 bases, with 12 bases separating them. The CDR3 sequence is 11 residues long. The CDR3 sequence: CASSIDRRYTF. The CDR3 DNA follows: TGTGCCAGCAGTATTGACCGGCGGTACACCTTC.

The J gene is TRBJ2-1, the V gene TRBV27; D might be TRBD1 (6 bases). The CDR3 totals 15 residues. Trimming took off 6 bases at V and 0 bases at J, with 12 bases between the two ends. The germline V gene has CDR1 MNHEY and CDR2 SMNVEV (reference sequence). CDR3 loop: CASRNQGSSYNEQFF. The CDR3 DNA reads TGTGCCAGCAGGAACCAGGGGAGCTCCTACAATGAGCAGTTCTTC.